Below are 30 T cell receptor beta chains sequenced from a single sample in a study of blood T cell repertoires in COVID-19. Assay: immunoSEQ multiplex PCR; the TCRdb copy retains only in-frame clones and omits some. Of about 390,000 clones in the sample, approximately 90% were seen once. The sequencing input was PBMCs or T cells enriched from blood (not recorded which). The receptor set was obtained from a woman between 50 and 59 years old who had recovered from COVID-19.

The V and J genes are TRBV4-3 and TRBJ1-3; 7 positions match TRBD1. The V gene's germline CDR1 is LGHNA and CDR2 YSLEER. This CDR3 contains 15 residues. Trimming took 2 bases from V and 11 from J; bases not matched to a gene: 12. The CDR3: CASSQSRTGLSPIYF. The CDR3 DNA follows: TGCGCCAGCAGCCAATCCAGGACAGGACTCTCGCCCATATATTTT.

This chain links TRBV28 with TRBJ1-4, with 9 bases matching TRBD1. With 6 bases clipped from V and 1 base from J, the junction kept 3 bases outside the gene matches. Germline V lookup: CDR1 MDHEN, CDR2 SYDVKM. This CDR3 is built from 15 residues. In DNA form, the CDR3 reads TGTGCCAGCAGGACGGACAGGGGAACTAATGAAAAACTGTTTTTT. Amino acids: CASRTDRGTNEKLFF.

This clone occurred once. The J gene is TRBJ1-2, the V gene TRBV20-1, with D possibly matching TRBD1 (5 bases). The CDR3 consists of 13 residues. From germline, CDR1 is DFQATT and CDR2 SNEGSKA (reference sequence). V gave up 3 bases and J gave up 4 bases, with 12 bases separating them. The DNA of the CDR3 is TGCAGTGCTAGTTTGGGGCTGTTCTATGGCTACACCTTC. As protein: CSASLGLFYGYTF.

This clone has only one observation. The gene calls are TRBV9 and TRBJ2-5; TRBD2 matches 8 bases. Per germline, CDR1 SGDLS and CDR2 YYNGEE. The CDR3 has 16 amino acids. V was pared by 0 bases and J by 4 bases, with 8 bases of the junction left unmatched. CDR3 amino acids: CASSVVAGGLGETQYF. For the CDR3, the DNA is TGTGCCAGCAGCGTAGTGGCGGGGGGCCTCGGAGAGACCCAGTACTTC.

This chain uses TRBV27 with TRBJ1-6; D remains ambiguous. Looked up from germline, CDR1 is MNHEY and CDR2 is SMNVEV (reference sequence). Trimming removed 2 bases from V and 6 bases from J, with 11 bases in between. The CDR3 sequence is 15 residues long. CDR3 residues: CASSLHEGRNSPLHF. CDR3 nucleotide sequence: TGTGCCAGCAGTTTACATGAGGGTCGTAATTCACCCCTCCACTTT.

The chain has TRBV5-1 and TRBJ2-7, with TRBD2 matching over 7 bases. The CDR3 sequence is 12 residues long. Germline V gene data show CDR1 as SGHRS and CDR2 as YFSETQ. With 7 bases clipped from V and 2 bases from J, the junction kept 3 bases outside the gene matches. CDR3: CASRREAYEQYF. The CDR3 DNA reads as TGCGCCAGCCGCCGGGAGGCCTACGAGCAGTACTTC.

This chain uses TRBV15 with TRBJ1-1; the D gene is possibly TRBD1 (6 bases). The CDR3 loop spans 13 amino acids. The germline gives CDR1 LNHNV, CDR2 YYDKDF (reference sequence). Deletions cut 4 bases from V and 1 base from J, with 7 bases between. Here the CDR3 DNA reads TGTGCCACCAGCATGGACAGGAACACTGAAGCTTTCTTT. Its translation: CATSMDRNTEAFF.

The chain is built from TRBV30 and TRBJ1-1; D possibly corresponds to TRBD1 (5 bases). V lost 1 base and J 0 bases, leaving 18 bases between the germline ends. The CDR3 extends over 17 amino acids. CDR1 is GTSNPN and CDR2 is SVGIG in the germline V gene (reference sequence). The CDR3 reads CAWSEPRTRTMNTEAFF. In DNA, the CDR3 is TGTGCCTGGAGTGAACCCAGGACACGTACTATGAACACTGAAGCTTTCTTT.

This clone came up a few times. The chain uses TRBV19 and TRBJ2-5, with 10 bases matching TRBD1. The junction had 5 bases not matched to a gene; V was cut back by 1 base and J by 6 bases. This CDR3 comprises 15 residues. CDR1 LNHDA and CDR2 SQIVND come from the germline V gene (reference sequence). The CDR3 reads CASSIVDRGKQTQYF. CDR3 sequence (DNA): TGTGCCAGTAGTATAGTGGACAGGGGGAAACAGACCCAGTACTTC.

V usage is TRBV7-2 and J usage is TRBJ1-5; possibly TRBD1 for D (6 bases). The germline V and J ends were trimmed by 1 base and 3 bases, with 13 bases remaining between them. The CDR3 is 16 amino acids. The germline CDR1 and CDR2 sequences are SGHTA and FQGNSA. CDR3 DNA: TGTGCCAGCAGCTTAGTGGGGGGGGCAGACAATCAGCCCCAGCATTTT. Translating gives CASSLVGGADNQPQHF.

This clone was seen more than once but under ten times. The rearrangement links TRBV28 to TRBJ2-7; 12 bases agree with TRBD2. With 3 bases clipped from V and 3 bases from J, the junction kept 6 bases outside the gene matches. CDR1 and CDR2 from the germline V gene are MDHEN and SYDVKM. The CDR3 totals 16 residues. CDR3 sequence (DNA): TGTGCCAGCAGTTTGACTAGCGGGGGTTTAAACTACGAGCAGTACTTC. Its protein product is CASSLTSGGLNYEQYF.

The chain is built from TRBV9 and TRBJ1-2; perhaps TRBD1 as D (6 bases). Trimming took 3 bases from V and 6 from J, leaving 18 bases between them. Germline CDR1 is SGDLS and CDR2 is YYNGEE. The CDR3 runs 15 residues. CDR3 DNA sequence: TGTGCCAGCAGCGCTTTAGGGGGGGTAGGGAATGGCTACACCTTC. Translation gives CASSALGGVGNGYTF.

The chain has TRBV18 and TRBJ1-4; D is undetermined. This CDR3 has 17 residues. V was trimmed by 1 base and J by 0 bases, leaving 12 bases between them. CDR1 and CDR2 from the germline V gene are KGHSH and LQKENI. CDR3 protein: CASSPLASSATNEKLFF. DNA of the CDR3: TGTGCCAGCTCACCACTAGCCAGTTCTGCAACTAATGAAAAACTGTTTTTT.

This clone has only one observation. J is TRBJ1-2 and V is TRBV18, with 7 nucleotides matching TRBD1. CDR3 length: 14 residues. V dropped 3 bases and J dropped 4; count of bases not matched to a gene: 5. CDR1 is KGHSH, CDR2 LQKENI, per germline. The chain's CDR3 is CASSPQGQIYGYTF. In DNA, the CDR3 is TGTGCCAGCTCACCCCAGGGACAGATCTATGGCTACACCTTC.

This clone appeared once. V usage is TRBV28 and J usage is TRBJ1-1, with 9 nucleotides matching TRBD1. V lost 7 bases to trimming and J lost 5 bases; unmatched junction nucleotides: 11. The germline V gene has CDR1 MDHEN and CDR2 SYDVKM. The CDR3 extends over 15 amino acids. The CDR3 bases are TGTGCCAGCACGCAGACAGGGGGTGGTACAACTGAAGCTTTCTTT. Protein product: CASTQTGGGTTEAFF.

The chain carries TRBV28 and TRBJ2-3; 8 bases line up with TRBD2. Germline assignment: CDR1 MDHEN and CDR2 SYDVKM. Losses at the gene ends were 5 bases for V and 6 bases for J; bases not matched to a gene: 16. The CDR3 is 17 residues long. For the CDR3, the DNA is TGTGCCAGCAGTAAAATGAGTAGCGGGGTGACCTCCGATACGCAGTATTTT. Translation: CASSKMSSGVTSDTQYF.

V gene TRBV7-8 combines with J gene TRBJ2-1; 9 nucleotides match TRBD2. Germline lookup yields CDR1 SGHVS and CDR2 FQNEAQ. CDR3 size: 18 residues. Trimming took 1 base from V and 7 from J; bases not matched to a gene: 14. As DNA, the CDR3 is TGTGCCAGCAGCTTAGAACCCCGGACTATGGCGGGGGGGAATGAGCAGTTCTTC. This translates into CASSLEPRTMAGGNEQFF.

This chain links TRBV5-1 with TRBJ1-4, with no clear D. The CDR3 is 12 residues long. Germline CDR1 and CDR2: SGHRS and YFSETQ. Trimming took 4 bases from V and 8 from J, leaving 9 bases between them. The CDR3 loop reads CASSGFGEKLFF. As DNA, the CDR3 is TGCGCCAGCAGCGGGTTCGGGGAAAAACTGTTTTTT.

This chain connects TRBV6-5 to TRBJ1-4; 7 nucleotides align to TRBD1. The CDR3 has 16 residues. In germline, CDR1 is MNHEY, CDR2 SVGAGI. The V and J ends lost 0 bases and 3 bases, in that order; junction bases with no gene match: 4. The CDR3 spells CASSYSRQGSNEKLFF. CDR3 sequence (DNA): TGTGCCAGCAGTTACTCCCGACAGGGTTCTAATGAAAAACTGTTTTTT.

V gene TRBV6-5 combines with J gene TRBJ1-1, with no clear D. Germline-derived CDR1 and CDR2 are MNHEY and SVGAGI. This CDR3 region has 13 residues. The V and J ends lost 7 bases and 1 base respectively, with 10 bases between them. CDR3 in amino acids: CASTQLTNTEAFF. CDR3 DNA sequence: TGTGCCAGCACCCAACTCACGAACACTGAAGCTTTCTTT.

This clone was observed a single time. The chain joins TRBV5-1 to TRBJ1-1; TRBD1 might be the D (5 bases). Germline lookup yields CDR1 SGHRS and CDR2 YFSETQ. Trimming stripped 4 bases from V and 1 base from J, with 17 bases between. CDR3 length: 16 residues. CDR3 in DNA: TGCGCCAGCAGCCCGGGCGGCCAGGGAACGAACACTGAAGCTTTCTTT. Protein: CASSPGGQGTNTEAFF.

V usage is TRBV24-1 and J usage is TRBJ1-5; a possible D gene is TRBD1 (5 bases). The CDR3 loop spans 16 amino acids. Per the germline V gene, CDR1 is KGHDR and CDR2 is SFDVKD. The V end lost 3 bases, the J end lost 0 bases, and 11 bases lay between the germline ends. CDR3 amino acids: CATSDRDSRSNQPQHF. As DNA, the CDR3 is TGTGCCACCAGTGATCGAGACAGCCGTAGCAATCAGCCCCAGCATTTT.

V and J are TRBV18 and TRBJ1-4; D call uncertain. This CDR3 region has 16 residues. Between the trimmed V and J ends, which lost 1 base and 3 bases, there was a span of 12 bases. Germline CDR1 and CDR2: KGHSH and LQKENI. The CDR3 reads CASSPRRPAANEKLFF. CDR3 nucleotides: TGTGCCAGCTCACCACGACGACCGGCGGCTAATGAAAAACTGTTTTTT.

This clone has a handful of counts. The chain has TRBV5-4 and TRBJ1-4, with 8 bases identical to TRBD1. The CDR3 spans 15 residues. V dropped 4 bases and J dropped 4; count of bases not matched to a gene: 6. Germline CDR1 and CDR2: SGHNT and YYREEE (reference sequence). CDR3 sequence reads: CASSPGQGLNEKLFF. As DNA, the CDR3 is TGTGCCAGCAGCCCCGGACAGGGACTTAATGAAAAACTGTTTTTT.

V usage is TRBV14 and J usage is TRBJ1-1, with D perhaps matching TRBD1 (5 bases). The CDR3 contains 12 residues. Trimming removed 4 bases at V and 10 bases at J, with 13 bases between. Germline V gene data show CDR1 as SGHDN and CDR2 as FVKESK. This CDR3 is CASSLSGISAFF. The CDR3 region has the DNA TGTGCCAGCAGCCTCTCAGGGATATCAGCTTTCTTT.

The V and J genes are TRBV5-5 and TRBJ2-7; D is possibly TRBD1 (5 bases). Germline loops: CDR1 SGHKS, CDR2 YYEKEE (reference sequence). V was pared by 4 bases and J by 4 bases, with 15 bases between. This CDR3 region has 14 residues. The CDR3: CASSPGQGGYEQYF. The CDR3 DNA reads TGTGCCAGCAGCCCGGGTCAGGGTGGGTACGAGCAGTACTTC.

The sample holds one count of this clone. CDR3 sequence: CASRPGGGHGYTF. The CDR3 region has the DNA TGTGCCAGCAGACCCGGGGGAGGCCATGGCTACACCTTC. This rearrangement joins TRBV28 to TRBJ1-2; possible D gene TRBD1, 5 bases. The germline V gene has CDR1 MDHEN and CDR2 SYDVKM. Trimming took off 6 bases at V and 6 bases at J, with 14 bases between the two ends. The CDR3 is made up of 13 amino acids.

The chain uses TRBV5-6 and TRBJ1-2; the D is unclear. CDR3 length: 17 residues. V shed 5 bases and J shed 1 base, with 21 bases lying between them. In germline, CDR1 is SGHDT, CDR2 YYEEEE. This chain's CDR3 is CASRVYSYDTNNYGYTF. The CDR3 DNA follows: TGTGCCAGCAGGGTGTACAGCTACGACACCAATAACTATGGCTACACCTTC.

This rearrangement joins TRBV5-1 to TRBJ2-7, with 7 nucleotides matching TRBD1. Germline CDR1 is SGHRS and CDR2 is YFSETQ. V dropped 0 bases and J dropped 5; count of bases not matched to a gene: 8. This CDR3 comprises 15 residues. The CDR3 protein is CASSLEGAPLDEQYF. Written as DNA, the CDR3 is TGCGCCAGCAGCTTGGAGGGGGCCCCCCTAGACGAGCAGTACTTC.

For the CDR3, the DNA is TGTGCCAGCAGCTTAGCGGGACAGACCTACGAGCAGTACTTC. Protein product: CASSLAGQTYEQYF. This chain uses TRBV7-3 with TRBJ2-7, with D possibly TRBD1 on 7 matching bases. Per germline, CDR1 SGHTA and CDR2 FQGTGA. This CDR3 comprises 14 residues. Trimming stripped 2 bases from V and 2 bases from J, with 10 bases between. Full variable domain (remainder filled in from reference TRBV7-3 and TRBJ2-7): GAGVSQTPSNKVTEKGKYVELRCDPISGHTALYWYRQSLGQGPEFLIYFQGTGAADDSGLPNDRFFAVRPEGSVSTLKIQRTERGDSAVYLCASSLAGQTYEQYFGPGTRLTVT.